A single sample gave rise to the 7 T cell receptor beta chains below, sequenced in a study of T cells after yellow fever vaccination. From the 5' RACE reads, TCRdb called clonotypes with MiXCR, one entry per CDR3 protein. The table shows a few hundred thousand distinct CDR3 sequences, with 4.1% occurring only once. The sample consisted of PBMCs, taken 5 days after the yellow fever booster vaccination. These receptors came from a man younger than 35 who received the YFV17D yellow fever vaccine.

This clonotype was seen many times. The chain recombines TRBV18 with TRBJ2-1; 8 nucleotides line up with TRBD1. The germline CDR1 and CDR2 sequences are KGHSH and LQKENI. V trimming: 6 bases; J trimming: 2 bases; junction bases outside the gene matches: 3. The CDR3 runs to 14 residues. For the CDR3, the DNA is TGTGCCAGCTCGCCGGGACAGGCCTACAATGAGCAGTTCTTC. Amino acid sequence: CASSPGQAYNEQFF.

V is TRBV5-1 and J is TRBJ2-5; D is possibly TRBD2 (5 bases). V lost 4 bases, J lost 1 base, and 23 bases lay in between. Germline V gene lookup returns CDR1 SGHRS and CDR2 YFSETQ. The CDR3 totals 18 residues. CDR3 region: CASSLYSTDWQSQETQYF. Written as DNA, the CDR3 is TGCGCCAGCAGCCTTTATTCCACGGACTGGCAAAGCCAAGAGACCCAGTACTTC.

This clonotype was detected many times. The J gene is TRBJ1-2, the V gene TRBV5-1, with TRBD1 matching over 7 bases. The germline gives CDR1 SGHRS, CDR2 YFSETQ. V dropped 0 bases and J dropped 8; count of bases not matched to a gene: 4. The CDR3 totals 13 residues. CDR3 nucleotide sequence: TGCGCCAGCAGCTTGGTGGGGACAGAAGGCTACACCTTC. Translation gives CASSLVGTEGYTF.

This clonotype was counted many times. Here the CDR3 reads CASSYSLNTEAFF. CDR3 bases: TGTGCCAGCAGTTACTCCCTGAACACTGAAGCTTTCTTT. The chain has TRBV6-5 and TRBJ1-1; D remains ambiguous. Trimming removed 0 bases at V and 0 bases at J, with 2 bases between. This CDR3 is built from 13 residues. Germline assignment: CDR1 MNHEY and CDR2 SVGAGI.

V is TRBV4-1 and J is TRBJ1-2; D gene unclear. Germline CDR1 and CDR2: MGHRA and YSYEKL. The CDR3 sequence is 15 residues long. The V and J ends lost 4 bases and 8 bases respectively, with 20 bases between them. CDR3 nucleotide sequence: TGCGCCAGCAGCCCCACAGTTCCGGGTCCAGCAGGCTACACCTTC. It is translated as CASSPTVPGPAGYTF.

The chain combines TRBV4-3 with TRBJ2-5; the match to TRBD2 covers 11 bases. With V trimmed by 1 base and J by 2 bases, 6 bases remained unmatched. This CDR3 contains 17 residues. Germline CDR1 and CDR2: LGHNA and YSLEER. The DNA of the CDR3 is TGCGCCAGCAGCCAAGTTTTAGCGGGGGGGCTTCAAGAGACCCAGTACTTC. Translating gives CASSQVLAGGLQETQYF.

This clonotype was recorded many times. The rearrangement uses TRBV27 and TRBJ2-5, with 8 bases fitting TRBD2. The CDR3 loop spans 13 amino acids. With 5 bases clipped from V and 4 bases from J, the junction kept 3 bases outside the gene matches. Germline V gives CDR1 MNHEY, CDR2 SMNVEV (reference sequence). CDR3 DNA sequence: TGTGCCAGCAGTCGGGGGGGCCGAGAGACCCAGTACTTC. It yields the protein CASSRGGRETQYF.